This entry features one TCR beta chain sequence. Preparation of the TCRbeta library used unique molecular identifiers. TCRdb itself ran the PCR reads through MiXCR, one entry per CDR3 protein. Found here are a few hundred thousand distinct CDR3 sequences, about 20% of them singletons; the top ten hold 3.8%. The source of the sample is a study of T-cell reconstitution after alpha-beta-depleted transplantation in children. CDR3 length equals 18 residues. With 6 bases clipped from V and 4 bases from J, the junction kept 14 bases outside the gene matches. CDR1 and CDR2 from the germline V gene are SGHVS and FQNEAQ.

The chain links TRBV7-8 to TRBJ2-1, with 11 nucleotides matching TRBD2. The sample here was PBMCs from the stem cell graft donor, taken from the stem cell graft. The sequence derives from a human donor who donated a stem cell graft to a child with acute myeloid leukemia. The CDR3 is CASRKLAGGPPEYNEQFF. The CDR3 DNA reads as TGTGCCAGCAGGAAGTTAGCGGGAGGGCCCCCGGAATACAATGAGCAGTTCTTC. Full variable domain (missing parts from reference TRBV7-8 and TRBJ2-1): GAGVSQSPRYKVAKRGQDVALRCDPISGHVSLFWYQQALGQGPEFLTYFQNEAQLDKSGLPSDRFFAERPEGSVSTLKIQRTQQEDSAVYLCASRKLAGGPPEYNEQFFGPGTRLTVL.